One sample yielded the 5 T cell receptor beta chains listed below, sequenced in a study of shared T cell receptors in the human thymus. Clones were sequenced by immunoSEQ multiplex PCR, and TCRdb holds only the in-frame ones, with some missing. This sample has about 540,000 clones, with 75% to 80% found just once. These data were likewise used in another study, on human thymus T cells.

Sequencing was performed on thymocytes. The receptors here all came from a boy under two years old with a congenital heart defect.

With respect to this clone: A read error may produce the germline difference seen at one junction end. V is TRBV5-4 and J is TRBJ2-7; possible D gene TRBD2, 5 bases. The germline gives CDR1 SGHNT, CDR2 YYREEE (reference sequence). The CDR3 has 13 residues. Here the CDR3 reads CASTLRGTYEQYF. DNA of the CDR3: TGTGCCAGCACCTTGAGAGGGACCTACGAGCAGTACTTC.

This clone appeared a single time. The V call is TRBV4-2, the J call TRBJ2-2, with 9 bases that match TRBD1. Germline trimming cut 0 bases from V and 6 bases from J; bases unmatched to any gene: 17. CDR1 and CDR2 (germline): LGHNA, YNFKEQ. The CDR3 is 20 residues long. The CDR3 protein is CASSQDGTGFEQGRPGELFF. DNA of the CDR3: TGTGCCAGCAGCCAAGATGGGACAGGGTTCGAGCAGGGACGACCCGGGGAGCTGTTTTTT.

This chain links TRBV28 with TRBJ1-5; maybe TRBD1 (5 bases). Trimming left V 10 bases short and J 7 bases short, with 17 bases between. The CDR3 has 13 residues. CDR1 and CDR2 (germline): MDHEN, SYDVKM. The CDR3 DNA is TGTGCCACCCTCTTCAGGAGGGGACAGCCCCAGCATTTT. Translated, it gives CATLFRRGQPQHF.

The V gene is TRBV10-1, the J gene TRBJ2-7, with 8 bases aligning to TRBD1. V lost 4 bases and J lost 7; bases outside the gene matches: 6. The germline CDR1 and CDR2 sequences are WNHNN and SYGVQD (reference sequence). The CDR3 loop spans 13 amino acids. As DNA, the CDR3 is TGCGCCAGCAGTGTTACCGACAGGGGAGAGCAGTACTTC. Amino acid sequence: CASSVTDRGEQYF.

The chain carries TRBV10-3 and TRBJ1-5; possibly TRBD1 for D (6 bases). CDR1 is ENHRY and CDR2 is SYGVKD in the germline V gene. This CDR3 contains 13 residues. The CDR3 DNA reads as TGTGGGGCAGGGGTTATGAGCAATCAGCCCCAGCATTTT. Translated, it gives CGAGVMSNQPQHF.